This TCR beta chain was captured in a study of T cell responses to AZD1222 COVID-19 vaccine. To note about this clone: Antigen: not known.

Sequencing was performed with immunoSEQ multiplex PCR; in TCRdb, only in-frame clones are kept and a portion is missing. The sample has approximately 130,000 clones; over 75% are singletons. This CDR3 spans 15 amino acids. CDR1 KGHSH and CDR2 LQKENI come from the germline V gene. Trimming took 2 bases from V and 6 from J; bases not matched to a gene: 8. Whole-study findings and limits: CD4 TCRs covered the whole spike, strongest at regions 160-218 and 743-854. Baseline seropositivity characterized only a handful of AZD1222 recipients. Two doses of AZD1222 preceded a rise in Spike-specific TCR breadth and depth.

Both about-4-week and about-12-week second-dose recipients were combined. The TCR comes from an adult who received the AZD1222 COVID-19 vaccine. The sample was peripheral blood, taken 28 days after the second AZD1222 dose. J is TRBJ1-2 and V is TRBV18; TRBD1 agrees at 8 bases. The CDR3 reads CASSPGAGGLDGYTF. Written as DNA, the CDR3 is TGTGCCAGCTCACCAGGGGCAGGGGGCTTAGATGGCTACACCTTC. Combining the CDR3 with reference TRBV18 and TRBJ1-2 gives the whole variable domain NAGVMQNPRHLVRRRGQEARLRCSPMKGHSHVYWYRQLPEEGLKFMVYLQKENIIDESGMPKERFSAEFPKEGPSILRIQQVVRGDSAAYFCASSPGAGGLDGYTFGSGTRLTVV.